A selection of T cell receptor beta chains follows, all from one sample in a study of blood T cells in healthy people across ages. TCRdb analysed the 5' RACE reads with MiXCR anew, one entry per CDR3 protein. The table has roughly 550,000 distinct CDR3 sequences, 24% seen once. These data also formed part of another study, on T cells of mothers and their children.

The sequencing sample was made of blood. These receptors came from a boy aged 5-17 years in good health. Each CDR3 is given with its conserved first and last residue. The D gene is left open where the match is weak. A clone size is listed for some rows: how often the clone was seen (once, few, many), or a class if it is expanded.

clone size,D gene,V gene,J gene,CDR3 protein,CDR3 DNA
many,.,TRBV20-1,TRBJ1-2,CSARDLTGYGYTF,TGCAGTGCTAGAGATTTGACAGGCTATGGCTACACCTTC
many,.,TRBV7-2,TRBJ2-5,CASRQATGTPGTQYF,TGTGCCAGCAGGCAAGCAACCGGGACCCCGGGGACCCAGTACTTC
.,.,TRBV2,TRBJ2-1,CANKLDKNEQFF,TGTGCCAACAAACTCGACAAGAATGAGCAGTTCTTC
once,.,TRBV7-2,TRBJ2-1,CASSFSGSGIYNEQFF,TGTGCCAGCAGCTTTTCGGGATCCGGAATCTACAATGAGCAGTTCTTC
.,.,TRBV7-2,TRBJ2-5,CASSTTVQQQETQYF,TGTGCCAGCAGCACAACCGTCCAACAGCAAGAGACCCAGTACTTC
.,TRBD1,TRBV12-3/TRBV12-4,TRBJ1-4,CASSQTGMREKLFF,TGTGCCAGCAGTCAGACAGGGATGCGCGAAAAACTGTTTTTT
few,TRBD1,TRBV4-1,TRBJ1-2,CASSQDLNRGSTYGYTF,TGCGCCAGCAGCCAAGATCTAAACAGGGGAAGTACCTATGGCTACACCTTC
once,TRBD2,TRBV4-1,TRBJ2-7,CASSPHTSSGSSYEQYF,TGCGCCAGCAGCCCACATACTTCTAGCGGGAGCTCCTACGAGCAGTACTTC
.,.,TRBV6-2/TRBV6-3,TRBJ2-1,CASSYSRRGKQFF,TGTGCCAGCAGTTACTCGCGACGGGGGAAGCAGTTCTTC
few,TRBD1,TRBV7-9,TRBJ1-1,CASSLGGTVSFLNTGAFF,TGTGCCAGCAGCTTAGGGGGGACAGTATCTTTCCTGAACACTGGAGCTTTCTTT
.,.,TRBV11-2,TRBJ2-1,CASSLSRASMGQFF,TGTGCCAGCAGCTTATCTCGAGCATCCATGGGGCAGTTCTTC
few,TRBD2,TRBV27,TRBJ2-1,CASRSGLAGLYEQFF,TGTGCCAGCAGATCCGGACTAGCGGGATTATATGAGCAGTTCTTC
few,TRBD2,TRBV3-1,TRBJ2-5,CASSQSGGETQYF,TGTGCCAGCAGCCAAAGCGGGGGAGAGACCCAGTACTTC
few,.,TRBV24-1,TRBJ1-1,CATSDLDPMNTEAFF,TGTGCCACCAGTGATTTGGACCCCATGAACACTGAAGCTTTCTTT
.,TRBD1,TRBV6-1,TRBJ1-4,CASSRTGGIVREKLFF,TGTGCCAGCAGCCGGACAGGGGGCATCGTCCGAGAAAAACTGTTTTTT
few,.,TRBV5-1,TRBJ2-7,CASSLAGSGATRDEQYF,TGCGCCAGCAGCTTGGCGGGGTCGGGGGCCACTCGGGACGAGCAGTACTTC
.,TRBD1,TRBV2,TRBJ2-3,CASSEAADRAITDTQYF,TGTGCCAGCAGTGAGGCGGCGGACAGGGCTATCACAGATACGCAGTATTTT
.,.,TRBV11-2,TRBJ2-4,CASGPIARGHQNIQYF,TGTGCCAGCGGCCCAATCGCTCGGGGGCATCAAAACATTCAGTACTTC
.,TRBD2,TRBV7-8,TRBJ2-1,CASTVGLLYNEQFF,TGTGCCAGCACGGTGGGACTACTCTACAATGAGCAGTTCTTC
many,.,TRBV4-1,TRBJ1-3,CASSQVVGNTIYF,TGCGCCAGCAGCCAAGTGGTGGGAAACACCATATATTTT
.,.,TRBV9,TRBJ2-2,CASSDRAAGELFF,TGTGCCAGCAGCGACAGGGCTGCCGGGGAGCTGTTTTTT
.,.,TRBV12-3/TRBV12-4,TRBJ1-1,CARSAAPGQMGAFF,TGTGCCAGGAGTGCGGCACCGGGACAAATGGGAGCTTTCTTT
.,.,TRBV2,TRBJ2-5,CASRRDLSYQETQYF,TGTGCCAGCAGGAGGGACTTATCGTACCAAGAGACCCAGTACTTC
.,.,TRBV7-6,TRBJ2-7,CASSSTNEQYF,TGTGCCAGCAGCTCTACTAACGAGCAGTACTTC
few,.,TRBV7-9,TRBJ2-4,CASSPQRFSAKNIQYF,TGTGCCAGCAGCCCCCAGAGGTTTTCCGCCAAAAACATTCAGTACTTC
few,TRBD1,TRBV20-1,TRBJ2-7,CSAGQGAAYEQYF,TGCAGTGCCGGACAGGGGGCGGCCTACGAGCAGTACTTC
.,TRBD1,TRBV27,TRBJ2-1,CAKRTRDREKDEQFF,TGTGCCAAAAGAACTCGGGACAGGGAAAAAGATGAGCAGTTCTTC
.,.,TRBV9,TRBJ2-7,CASSVDNSGVYEQYF,TGTGCCAGCAGCGTAGATAATAGCGGAGTCTACGAGCAGTACTTC
.,.,TRBV6-4,TRBJ1-6,CASSDGTNSPLHF,TGTGCCAGCAGTGATGGAACCAATTCACCCCTCCACTTT
few,.,TRBV20-1,TRBJ2-3,CSARSPGTFATDTQYF,TGCAGTGCTAGAAGTCCCGGGACCTTTGCCACAGATACGCAGTATTTT
.,.,TRBV5-1,TRBJ2-7,CASSPRDGSSLQYF,TGCGCCAGCAGCCCCCGGGACGGTAGTAGCCTGCAGTACTTC
.,TRBD2,TRBV6-2/TRBV6-3,TRBJ2-1,CASRQGLAGENEQFF,TGTGCCAGCCGCCAGGGACTAGCGGGAGAGAATGAGCAGTTCTTC
few,TRBD1,TRBV7-9,TRBJ2-1,CASSLNQGAIYNEQFF,TGTGCCAGCAGCTTAAACCAGGGGGCTATCTACAATGAGCAGTTCTTC
few,.,TRBV7-2,TRBJ2-1,CASSSTGRVNEQFF,TGTGCCAGCAGCTCTACAGGGAGGGTCAATGAGCAGTTCTTC
.,.,TRBV7-9,TRBJ1-2,CASSSLQAPRGRSYTF,TGTGCCAGCAGCTCGCTCCAGGCCCCGAGGGGAAGGAGCTACACCTTC
.,.,TRBV5-8,TRBJ2-4,CASSLLLLELAKNIQYF,TGTGCCAGCAGCTTGCTGCTCTTGGAGCTAGCCAAAAACATTCAGTACTTC
once,TRBD1,TRBV10-3,TRBJ2-3,CAISTGALTDTQYF,TGTGCCATCAGTACAGGGGCTCTCACAGATACGCAGTATTTT
few,.,TRBV20-1,TRBJ1-4,CSALPPPGFGEKLFF,TGCAGTGCCCTCCCCCCACCCGGGTTCGGTGAAAAACTGTTTTTT
.,.,TRBV11-2,TRBJ2-1,CASSLDPLGQTYNEQFF,TGTGCCAGCAGCTTAGATCCCCTCGGACAGACGTACAATGAGCAGTTCTTC
.,TRBD2,TRBV6-5,TRBJ2-5,CASSYSGGPVETQYF,TGTGCCAGCAGTTACTCGGGAGGGCCGGTAGAGACCCAGTACTTC
few,.,TRBV14,TRBJ1-6,CASSLGASTSPLHF,TGTGCCAGCAGCCTCGGGGCTTCAACTTCACCCCTCCACTTT
.,TRBD1,TRBV27,TRBJ2-1,CASGPQGSSYNEQFF,TGTGCCAGCGGGCCACAGGGGAGCTCCTACAATGAGCAGTTCTTC
.,.,TRBV5-8,TRBJ2-2,CASRGVLDSFTGELFF,TGCGCCAGCAGGGGGGTGTTGGACAGCTTCACCGGGGAGCTGTTTTTT
once,TRBD1,TRBV20-1,TRBJ2-1,CSAEYRGLNEQFF,TGCAGTGCGGAATACAGGGGGCTCAATGAGCAGTTCTTC
many,.,TRBV7-2,TRBJ1-3,CASSLVGGANGNTIYF,TGTGCCAGCAGCTTAGTCGGGGGGGCGAACGGAAACACCATATATTTT
few,TRBD2,TRBV28,TRBJ2-3,CASSLLSSGGLVDTQYF,TGTGCCAGCAGCCTCCTGAGTAGCGGGGGGTTGGTAGATACGCAGTATTTT
.,TRBD2,TRBV7-2,TRBJ2-7,CASSPRTSVTYEQYF,TGTGCCAGCAGCCCGCGGACTAGCGTAACCTACGAGCAGTACTTC
few,.,TRBV7-9,TRBJ1-2,CASSGGRADGYTF,TGTGCCAGCAGCGGGGGCAGGGCGGATGGCTACACCTTC
.,TRBD1,TRBV27,TRBJ2-7,CASSMTGKYDEQYF,TGTGCCAGCAGTATGACAGGGAAGTACGACGAGCAGTACTTC
few,.,TRBV20-1,TRBJ2-5,CSARDGHKEWETQYF,TGCAGTGCTAGAGACGGACACAAGGAGTGGGAGACCCAGTACTTC
.,TRBD2,TRBV5-6,TRBJ2-7,CASSLLAGTGSEQYF,TGTGCCAGCAGCTTACTAGCGGGAACAGGTTCCGAGCAGTACTTC
.,.,TRBV12-3/TRBV12-4,TRBJ2-2,CASNLVGLGRELFF,TGTGCCAGCAATTTGGTGGGGCTGGGGCGGGAGCTGTTTTTT
once,.,TRBV20-1,TRBJ1-2,CSARVAVPNYGYTF,TGCAGTGCTAGAGTAGCCGTCCCCAACTATGGCTACACCTTC
few,TRBD2,TRBV20-1,TRBJ2-3,CSAGGLVSYRNTQYF,TGCAGTGCGGGGGGACTAGTGAGCTACCGAAATACGCAGTATTTT
many,TRBD1,TRBV4-1,TRBJ2-2,CASSRGTGNTGELFF,TGCGCCAGCAGCCGAGGGACAGGGAACACCGGGGAGCTGTTTTTT
once,.,TRBV5-6,TRBJ2-7,CASRPQGSLYEQYF,TGTGCCAGCAGACCGCAGGGGTCCCTCTACGAGCAGTACTTC
.,.,TRBV5-5,TRBJ2-7,CASRFVGDYEQYF,TGTGCCAGCAGGTTTGTCGGAGACTACGAGCAGTACTTC
few,.,TRBV20-1,TRBJ1-4,CSARSGESMFF,TGCAGTGCTAGATCTGGGGAATCGATGTTTTTT
.,.,TRBV6-1,TRBJ1-1,CASSVGMNTEAFF,TGTGCCAGCAGTGTGGGCATGAACACTGAAGCTTTCTTT